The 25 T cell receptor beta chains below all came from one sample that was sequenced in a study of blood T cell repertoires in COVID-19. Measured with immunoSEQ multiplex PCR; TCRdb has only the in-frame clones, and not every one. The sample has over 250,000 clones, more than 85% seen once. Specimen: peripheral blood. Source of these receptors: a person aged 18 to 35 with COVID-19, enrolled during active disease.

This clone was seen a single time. This CDR3 reads CASSVGGGRVFDEQFF. The CDR3 bases are TGTGCCAGCAGCGTAGGTGGCGGGAGGGTATTCGATGAGCAGTTCTTC. The J gene is TRBJ2-1, the V gene TRBV9, with 9 positions matching TRBD2. CDR3 length equals 16 residues. Looked up from germline, CDR1 is SGDLS and CDR2 is YYNGEE. The trim removed 0 bases at V and 8 bases at J, leaving 9 bases unmatched.

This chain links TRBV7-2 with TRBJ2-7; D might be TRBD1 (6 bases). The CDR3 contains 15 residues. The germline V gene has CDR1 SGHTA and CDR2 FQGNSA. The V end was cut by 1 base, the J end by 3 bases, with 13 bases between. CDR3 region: CASSLGGTPIYEQYF. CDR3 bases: TGTGCCAGCAGCTTAGGGGGGACACCTATCTACGAGCAGTACTTC. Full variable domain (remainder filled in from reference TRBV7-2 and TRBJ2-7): GAGVSQSPSNKVTEKGKDVELRCDPISGHTALYWYRQSLGQGLEFLIYFQGNSAPDKSGLPSDRFSAERTGGSVSTLTIQRTQQEDSAVYLCASSLGGTPIYEQYFGPGTRLTVT.

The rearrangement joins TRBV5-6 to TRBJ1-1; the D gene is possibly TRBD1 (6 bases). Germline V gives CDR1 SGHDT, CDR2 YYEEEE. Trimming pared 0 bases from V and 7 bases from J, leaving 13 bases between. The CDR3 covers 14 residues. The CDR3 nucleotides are TGTGCCAGCAGCTTGGGAACCGGGACATATGAAGCTTTCTTT. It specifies CASSLGTGTYEAFF.

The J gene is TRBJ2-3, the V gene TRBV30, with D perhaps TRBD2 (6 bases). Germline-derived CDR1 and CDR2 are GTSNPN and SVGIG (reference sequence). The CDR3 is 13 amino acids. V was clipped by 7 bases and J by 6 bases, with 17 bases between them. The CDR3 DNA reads TGTGCCTATAGTTGGGGGGTGACTGATACGCAGTATTTT. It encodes CAYSWGVTDTQYF.

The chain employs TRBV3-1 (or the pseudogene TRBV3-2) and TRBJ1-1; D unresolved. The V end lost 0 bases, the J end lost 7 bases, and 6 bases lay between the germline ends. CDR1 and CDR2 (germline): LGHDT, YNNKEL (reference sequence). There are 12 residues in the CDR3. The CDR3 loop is CASSQDPLEAFF. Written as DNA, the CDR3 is TGTGCCAGCAGCCAAGATCCTCTTGAAGCTTTCTTT.

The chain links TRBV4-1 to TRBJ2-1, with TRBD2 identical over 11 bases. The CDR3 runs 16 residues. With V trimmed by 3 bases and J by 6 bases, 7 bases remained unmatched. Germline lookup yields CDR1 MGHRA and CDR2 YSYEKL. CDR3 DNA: TGCGCCAGCAGCCAGCTACTAGCGGGAGCGGGCAATGAGCAGTTCTTC. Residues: CASSQLLAGAGNEQFF.

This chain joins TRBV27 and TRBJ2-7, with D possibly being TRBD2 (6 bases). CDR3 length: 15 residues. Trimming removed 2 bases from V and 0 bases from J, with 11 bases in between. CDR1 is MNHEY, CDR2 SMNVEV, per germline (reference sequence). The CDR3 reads CASSLRGRTSYEQYF. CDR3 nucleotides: TGTGCCAGCAGTTTACGTGGGAGGACCTCCTACGAGCAGTACTTC.

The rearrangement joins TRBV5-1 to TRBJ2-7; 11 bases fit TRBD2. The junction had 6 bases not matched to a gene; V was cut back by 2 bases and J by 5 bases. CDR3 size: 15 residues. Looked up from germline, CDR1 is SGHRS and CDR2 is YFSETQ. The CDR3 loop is CASSLPLAGVNEQYF. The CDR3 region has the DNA TGCGCCAGCAGCTTACCACTAGCGGGAGTCAACGAGCAGTACTTC.

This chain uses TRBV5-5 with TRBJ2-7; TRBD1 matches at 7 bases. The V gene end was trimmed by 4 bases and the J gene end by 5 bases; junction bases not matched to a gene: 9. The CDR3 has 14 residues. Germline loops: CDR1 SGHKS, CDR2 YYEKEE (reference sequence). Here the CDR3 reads CASSLRQGANEQYF. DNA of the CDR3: TGTGCCAGCAGCCTAAGACAGGGTGCCAACGAGCAGTACTTC.

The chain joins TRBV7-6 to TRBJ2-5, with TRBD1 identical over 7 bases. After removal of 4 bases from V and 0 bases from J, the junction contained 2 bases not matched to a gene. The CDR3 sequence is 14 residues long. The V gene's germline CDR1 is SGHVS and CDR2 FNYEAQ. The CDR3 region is CASSYTGDQETQYF. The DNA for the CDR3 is TGTGCCAGCAGCTACACAGGGGACCAAGAGACCCAGTACTTC. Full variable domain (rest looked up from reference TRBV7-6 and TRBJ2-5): GAGVSQSPRYKVTKRGQDVALRCDPISGHVSLYWYRQALGQGPEFLTYFNYEAQQDKSGLPNDRFSAERPEGSISTLTIQRTEQRDSAMYRCASSYTGDQETQYFGPGTRLLVL.

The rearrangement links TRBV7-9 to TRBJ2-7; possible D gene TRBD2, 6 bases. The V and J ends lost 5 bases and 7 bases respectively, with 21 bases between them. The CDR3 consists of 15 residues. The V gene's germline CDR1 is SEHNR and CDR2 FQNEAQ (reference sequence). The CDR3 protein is CASSDTGLLHPEQYF. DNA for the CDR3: TGTGCCAGCAGCGACACGGGACTCCTCCACCCGGAGCAGTACTTC.

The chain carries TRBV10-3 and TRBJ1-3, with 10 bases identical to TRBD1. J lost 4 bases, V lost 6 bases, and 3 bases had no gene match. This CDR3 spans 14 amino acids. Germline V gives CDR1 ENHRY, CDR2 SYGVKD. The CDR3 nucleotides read TGTGCCATCAGCGGGACAGGGGACGGAAACACCATATATTTT. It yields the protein CAISGTGDGNTIYF.

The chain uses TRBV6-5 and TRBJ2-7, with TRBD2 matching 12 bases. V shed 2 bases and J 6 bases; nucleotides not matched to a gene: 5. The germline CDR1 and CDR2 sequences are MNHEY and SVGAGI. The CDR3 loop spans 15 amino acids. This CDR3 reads CASSYGLAGLFEQYF. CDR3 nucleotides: TGTGCCAGCAGTTACGGACTAGCGGGATTATTCGAGCAGTACTTC.

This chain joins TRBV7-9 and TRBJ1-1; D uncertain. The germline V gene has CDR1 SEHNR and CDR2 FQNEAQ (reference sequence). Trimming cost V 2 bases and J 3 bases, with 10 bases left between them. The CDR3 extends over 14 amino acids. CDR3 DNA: TGTGCCAGCAGCTTAAGTTCCGGGGACACTGAAGCTTTCTTT. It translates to CASSLSSGDTEAFF.

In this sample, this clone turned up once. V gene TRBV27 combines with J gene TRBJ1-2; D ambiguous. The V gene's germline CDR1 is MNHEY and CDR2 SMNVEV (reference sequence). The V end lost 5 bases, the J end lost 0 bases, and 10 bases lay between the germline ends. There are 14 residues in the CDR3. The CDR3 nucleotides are TGTGCCAGCAGTCGAGGGCCCTCTAACTATGGCTACACCTTC. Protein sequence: CASSRGPSNYGYTF.

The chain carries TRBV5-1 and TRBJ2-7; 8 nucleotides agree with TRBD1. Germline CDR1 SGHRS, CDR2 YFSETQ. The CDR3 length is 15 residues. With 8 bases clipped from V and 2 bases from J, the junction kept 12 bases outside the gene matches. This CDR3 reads CASTPLPGQAYEQYF. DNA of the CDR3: TGCGCCAGTACCCCTTTACCGGGACAGGCCTACGAGCAGTACTTC.

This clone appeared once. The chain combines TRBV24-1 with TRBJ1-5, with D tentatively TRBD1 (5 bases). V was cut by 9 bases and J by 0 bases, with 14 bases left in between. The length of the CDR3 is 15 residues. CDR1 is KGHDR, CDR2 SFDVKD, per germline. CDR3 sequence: CATPEEGDSNQPQHF. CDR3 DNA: TGTGCCACCCCTGAGGAAGGGGATAGCAATCAGCCCCAGCATTTT.

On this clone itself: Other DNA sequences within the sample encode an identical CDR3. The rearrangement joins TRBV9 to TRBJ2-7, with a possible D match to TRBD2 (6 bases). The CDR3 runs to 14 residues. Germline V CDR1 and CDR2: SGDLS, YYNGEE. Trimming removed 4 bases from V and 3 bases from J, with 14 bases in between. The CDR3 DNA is TGTGCCAGCAGCCCAAGGGACTCGCGCTACGAGCAGTACTTC. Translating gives CASSPRDSRYEQYF.

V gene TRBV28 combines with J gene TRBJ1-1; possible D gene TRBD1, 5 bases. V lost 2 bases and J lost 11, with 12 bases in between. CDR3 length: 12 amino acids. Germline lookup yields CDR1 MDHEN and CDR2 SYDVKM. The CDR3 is CASSLRQKGAFF. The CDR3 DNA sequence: TGTGCCAGCAGTTTAAGACAGAAAGGGGCTTTCTTT.

The CDR3 DNA follows: TGTGCCAGCAGTGACCGACAGGGCACCTACAATGAGCAGTTCTTC. It encodes CASSDRQGTYNEQFF. V and J are TRBV6-1 and TRBJ2-1; 7 nucleotides line up with TRBD1. Germline CDR1 and CDR2: MNHNS and SASEGT. This CDR3 spans 15 amino acids. Unmatched junction bases numbered 4, after V lost 3 bases and J lost 2 bases.

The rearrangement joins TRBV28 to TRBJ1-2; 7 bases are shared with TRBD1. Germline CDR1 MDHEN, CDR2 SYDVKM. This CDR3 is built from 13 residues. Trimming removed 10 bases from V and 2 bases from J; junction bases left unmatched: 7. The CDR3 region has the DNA TGTGCCACAGTGACAGGGATGAACTATGGCTACACCTTC. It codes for CATVTGMNYGYTF.

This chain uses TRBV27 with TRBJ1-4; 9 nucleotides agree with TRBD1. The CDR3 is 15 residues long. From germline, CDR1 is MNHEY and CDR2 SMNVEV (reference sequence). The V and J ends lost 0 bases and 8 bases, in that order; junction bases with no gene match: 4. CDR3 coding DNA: TGTGCCAGCAGTTTATCCCGGGACAGGGCCGAAAAACTGTTTTTT. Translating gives CASSLSRDRAEKLFF. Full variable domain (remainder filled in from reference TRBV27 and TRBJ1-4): EAQVTQNPRYLITVTGKKLTVTCSQNMNHEYMSWYRQDPGLGLRQIYYSMNVEVTDKGDVPEGYKVSRKEKRNFPLILESPSPNQTSLYFCASSLSRDRAEKLFFGSGTQLSVL.

In nucleotides, the CDR3 is TGTGCCAGCAGTTACGTGCCAGGGTCAACCTACGAGCAGTACTTC. Translating it yields CASSYVPGSTYEQYF. J is TRBJ2-7 and V is TRBV6-2 or TRBV6-3; the D gene is possibly TRBD1 (5 bases). V was cut by 2 bases and J by 2 bases, with 13 bases left in between. From germline, CDR1 is MNHEY and CDR2 SVGEGT. The CDR3 is made up of 15 amino acids.

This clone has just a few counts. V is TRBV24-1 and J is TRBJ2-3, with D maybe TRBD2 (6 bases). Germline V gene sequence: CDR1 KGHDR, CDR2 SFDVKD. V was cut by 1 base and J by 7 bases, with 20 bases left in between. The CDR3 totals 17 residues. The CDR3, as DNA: TGTGCCACCAGTGATTTCCTCTCCAGCGGGCACGTGAATACGCAGTATTTT. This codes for CATSDFLSSGHVNTQYF.

The CDR3 DNA reads TGTGCCAGCAGCCGGCGGGGACTCCGAAACAATGAGCAGTTCTTC. Translating it yields CASSRRGLRNNEQFF. The chain recombines TRBV5-6 with TRBJ2-1; D perhaps matches TRBD2 (6 bases). Looked up from germline, CDR1 is SGHDT and CDR2 is YYEEEE. The CDR3 length is 15 residues. V dropped 4 bases and J dropped 5 bases, with 16 bases sitting between them.